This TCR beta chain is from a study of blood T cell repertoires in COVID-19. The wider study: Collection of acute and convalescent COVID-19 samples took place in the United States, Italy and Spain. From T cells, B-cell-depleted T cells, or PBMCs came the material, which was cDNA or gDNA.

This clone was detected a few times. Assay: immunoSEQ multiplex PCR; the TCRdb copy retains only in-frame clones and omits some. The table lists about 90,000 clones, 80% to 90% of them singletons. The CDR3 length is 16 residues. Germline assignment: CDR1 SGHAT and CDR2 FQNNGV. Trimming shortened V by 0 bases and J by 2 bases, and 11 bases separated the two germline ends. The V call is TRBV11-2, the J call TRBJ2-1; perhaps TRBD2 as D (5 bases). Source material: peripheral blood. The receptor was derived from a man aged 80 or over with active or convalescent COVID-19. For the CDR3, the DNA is TGTGCCAGCAGCTTAGAGGGTCGGGAAACCTACAATGAGCAGTTCTTC. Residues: CASSLEGRETYNEQFF. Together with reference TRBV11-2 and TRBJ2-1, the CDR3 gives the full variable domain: EAGVAQSPRYKIIEKRQSVAFWCNPISGHATLYWYQQILGQGPKLLIQFQNNGVVDDSQLPKDRFSAERLKGVDSTLKIQPAKLEDSAVYLCASSLEGRETYNEQFFGPGTRLTVL.